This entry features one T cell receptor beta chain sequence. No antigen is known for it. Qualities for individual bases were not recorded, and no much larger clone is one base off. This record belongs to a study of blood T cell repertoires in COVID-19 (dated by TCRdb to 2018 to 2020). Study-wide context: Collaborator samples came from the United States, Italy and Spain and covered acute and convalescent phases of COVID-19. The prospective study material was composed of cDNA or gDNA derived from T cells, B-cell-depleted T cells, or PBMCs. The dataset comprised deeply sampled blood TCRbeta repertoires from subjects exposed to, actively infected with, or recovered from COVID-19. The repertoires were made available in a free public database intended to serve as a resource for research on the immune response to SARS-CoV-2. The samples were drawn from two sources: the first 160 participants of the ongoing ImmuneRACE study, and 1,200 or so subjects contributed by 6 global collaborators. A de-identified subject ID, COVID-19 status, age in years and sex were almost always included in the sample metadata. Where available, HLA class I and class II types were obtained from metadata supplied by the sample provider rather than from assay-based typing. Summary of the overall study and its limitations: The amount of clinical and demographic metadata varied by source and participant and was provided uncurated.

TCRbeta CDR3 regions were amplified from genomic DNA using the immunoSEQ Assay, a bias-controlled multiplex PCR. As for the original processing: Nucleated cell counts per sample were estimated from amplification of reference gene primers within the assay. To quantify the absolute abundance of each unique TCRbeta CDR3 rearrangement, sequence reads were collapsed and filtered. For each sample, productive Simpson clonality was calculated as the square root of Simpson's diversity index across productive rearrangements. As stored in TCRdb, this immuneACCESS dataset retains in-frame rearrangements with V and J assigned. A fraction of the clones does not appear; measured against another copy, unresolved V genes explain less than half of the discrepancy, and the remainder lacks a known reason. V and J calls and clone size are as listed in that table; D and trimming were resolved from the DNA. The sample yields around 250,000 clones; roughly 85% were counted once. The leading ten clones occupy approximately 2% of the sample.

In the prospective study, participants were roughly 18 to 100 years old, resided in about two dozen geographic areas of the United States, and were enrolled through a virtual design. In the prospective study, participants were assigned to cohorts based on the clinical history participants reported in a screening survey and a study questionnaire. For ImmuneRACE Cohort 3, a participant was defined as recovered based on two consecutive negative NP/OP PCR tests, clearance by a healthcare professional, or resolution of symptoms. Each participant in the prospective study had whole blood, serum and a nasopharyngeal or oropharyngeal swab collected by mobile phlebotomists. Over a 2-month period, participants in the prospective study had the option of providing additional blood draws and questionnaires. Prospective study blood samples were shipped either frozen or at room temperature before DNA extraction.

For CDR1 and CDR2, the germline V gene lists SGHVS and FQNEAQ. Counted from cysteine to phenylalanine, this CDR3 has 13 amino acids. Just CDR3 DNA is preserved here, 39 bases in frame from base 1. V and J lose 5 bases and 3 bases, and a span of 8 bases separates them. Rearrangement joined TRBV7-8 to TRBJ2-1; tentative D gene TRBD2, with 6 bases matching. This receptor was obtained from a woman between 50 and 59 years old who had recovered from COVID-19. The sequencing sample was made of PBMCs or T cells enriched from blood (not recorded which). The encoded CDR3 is CASSAGSYNEQFF. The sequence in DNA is TGTGCCAGCAGCGCCGGGAGCTACAATGAGCAGTTCTTC.